This T cell receptor beta chain was retrieved from a study of blood T cell repertoires in COVID-19. Study context: Samples representing acute and convalescent COVID-19 were sourced from the United States, Italy and Spain. T cells, B-cell-depleted T cells, or PBMCs provided the cDNA or gDNA that served as material.

Original data processing: Using reference gene primer amplification, nucleated cell counts were estimated. Method: immunoSEQ multiplex PCR; TCRdb's copy keeps in-frame clones and lacks some. For V, J and clone size, that table is used; D and trimming come from the DNA. The sample lists 90,000 to 100,000 clones; about 88% were seen once. This CDR3 comprises 16 residues. CDR1 and CDR2 from the germline V gene are MGHRA and YSYEKL. V lost 2 bases, J lost 0 bases, and 11 bases lay in between. The gene calls are TRBV4-1 and TRBJ2-1; D not certain. The sequence was collected from an older man with acute or convalescent COVID-19. Input material: peripheral blood. This CDR3 is CASSQPPASSYNEQFF. The CDR3 region has the DNA TGCGCCAGCAGCCAACCCCCCGCGAGCTCCTACAATGAGCAGTTCTTC.